This is a list of T cell receptor beta chains from one sample in a study of CD8+ T cells in alopecia areata. Clones were sequenced by immunoSEQ multiplex PCR, and TCRdb holds only the in-frame ones, with some missing. Of 90,000 to 150,000 clones listed, about 50% are singletons. The specimen comprised CD4+ T cells sorted from blood, sampled at week 4, from a patient treated with tofacitinib. The receptors shown here come from a human donor with alopecia areata. Each CDR3 is given with its conserved first and last residue. Fields, in order: V gene, CDR3 length, CDR3 protein.

V gene: TRBV29-1; CDR3 length: 14; CDR3 protein: CSVLGGVGTGELFF
V gene: TRBV18; CDR3 length: 14; CDR3 protein: CASSPILENTEAFF
V gene: TRBV29-1; CDR3 length: 10; CDR3 protein: CSVADNEQYF
V gene: TRBV7-9; CDR3 length: 16; CDR3 protein: CASSPRAGREEETQYF
V gene: TRBV30; CDR3 length: 17; CDR3 protein: CAWSGPTGEGSYNEQFF
V gene: TRBV7-2; CDR3 length: 13; CDR3 protein: CASSPTLQGGYTF
V gene: TRBV5-1; CDR3 length: 14; CDR3 protein: CASSLEQGGTEAFF
V gene: TRBV2; CDR3 length: 12; CDR3 protein: CASRGQGDGYTF
V gene: TRBV5-1; CDR3 length: 13; CDR3 protein: CASSLVSSYEQYF
V gene: TRBV29-1; CDR3 length: 16; CDR3 protein: CSVYAGTSGQKDTQYF
V gene: TRBV25-1; CDR3 length: 13; CDR3 protein: CASAGGQAYGYTF
V gene: TRBV29-1; CDR3 length: 13; CDR3 protein: CSVPRQGPSGYTF
V gene: TRBV29-1; CDR3 length: 16; CDR3 protein: CSVVVTKASRGTEAFF
V gene: TRBV11-2; CDR3 length: 11; CDR3 protein: CASSLRGTAFF
V gene: TRBV30; CDR3 length: 15; CDR3 protein: CAWSPGVPGANVLTF
V gene: TRBV7-9; CDR3 length: 15; CDR3 protein: CASSLGGQGRLEQYF
V gene: TRBV11-2; CDR3 length: 16; CDR3 protein: CASSPLVYAGANVLTF
V gene: TRBV25-1; CDR3 length: 16; CDR3 protein: CASSEYDSRSTGELFF
V gene: TRBV5-4; CDR3 length: 15; CDR3 protein: CASSWEGGINYGYTF
V gene: TRBV7-9; CDR3 length: 17; CDR3 protein: CASSPPGTPPSHYGYTF
V gene: TRBV6-1; CDR3 length: 14; CDR3 protein: CASSEASFLFEQYF
V gene: TRBV2; CDR3 length: 18; CDR3 protein: CASSEPKRGSSSYNEQFF
V gene: TRBV4-1; CDR3 length: 15; CDR3 protein: CASSQPARRGNTIYF
V gene: TRBV29-1; CDR3 length: 14; CDR3 protein: CSVGILGRVDTQYF
V gene: TRBV5-6; CDR3 length: 11; CDR3 protein: CASSNRVGYTF
V gene: TRBV10-3; CDR3 length: 12; CDR3 protein: CAISESTDTQYF
V gene: TRBV18; CDR3 length: 16; CDR3 protein: CASSPETGYGNQPQHF
V gene: TRBV20-1; CDR3 length: 11; CDR3 protein: CSATRGGEQFF
V gene: TRBV2; CDR3 length: 16; CDR3 protein: CASSEGFGSGNQPQHF
V gene: TRBV9; CDR3 length: 14; CDR3 protein: CASSVAPGTGELFF
V gene: TRBV29-1; CDR3 length: 10; CDR3 protein: CSVVGLEAFF
V gene: TRBV29-1; CDR3 length: 13; CDR3 protein: CSVEGILNTEAFF
V gene: TRBV20-1; CDR3 length: 11; CDR3 protein: CSARQENTIYF